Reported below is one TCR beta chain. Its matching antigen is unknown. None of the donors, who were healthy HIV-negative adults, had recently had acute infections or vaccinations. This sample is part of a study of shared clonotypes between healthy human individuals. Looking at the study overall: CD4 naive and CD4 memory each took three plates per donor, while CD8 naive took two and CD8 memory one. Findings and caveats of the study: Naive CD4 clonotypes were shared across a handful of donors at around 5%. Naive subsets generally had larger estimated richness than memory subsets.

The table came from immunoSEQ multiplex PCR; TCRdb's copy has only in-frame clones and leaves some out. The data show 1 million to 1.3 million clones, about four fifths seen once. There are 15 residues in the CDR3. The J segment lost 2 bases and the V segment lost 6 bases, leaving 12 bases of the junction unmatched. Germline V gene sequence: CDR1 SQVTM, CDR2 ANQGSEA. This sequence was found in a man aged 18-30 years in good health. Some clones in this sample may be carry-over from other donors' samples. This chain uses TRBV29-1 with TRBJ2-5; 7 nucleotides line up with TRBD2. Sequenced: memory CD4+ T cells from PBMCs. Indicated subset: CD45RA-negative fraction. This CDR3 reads CSVGLTRDWQETQYF. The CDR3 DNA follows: TGCAGCGTGGGACTAACTCGGGACTGGCAAGAGACCCAGTACTTC.